The 21 T cell receptor beta chains below all came from one sample that was sequenced in a study of blood T cell repertoires in COVID-19. Only in-frame clones appear in the TCRdb table, and some are missing; sequencing was by immunoSEQ multiplex PCR. The sample records 120,000 to 150,000 clones, approximately 83% being singletons. The sample comprised peripheral blood. The source is a woman in her sixties with COVID-19, enrolled during active disease.

The J gene is TRBJ2-2, the V gene TRBV5-4; 7 nucleotides line up with TRBD1. V gave up 5 bases and J gave up 5 bases; unmatched junction bases: 12. Germline values: CDR1 SGHNT, CDR2 YYREEE (reference sequence). The CDR3 spans 16 residues. CDR3 coding DNA: TGTGCCAGCAGTCAGCCTGGGACAGTTGGAACCGGGGAGCTGTTTTTT. This translates into CASSQPGTVGTGELFF.

This sequence joins TRBV4-3 and TRBJ2-1; a possible D gene is TRBD2 (5 bases). Germline V gene data show CDR1 as LGHNA and CDR2 as YSLEER. The CDR3 loop spans 14 amino acids. The V and J ends lost 4 bases and 5 bases respectively, with 12 bases between them. The CDR3 nucleotides read TGCGCCAGCAGCCCTCGGACTGGGGACAATGAGCAGTTCTTC. Its translation is CASSPRTGDNEQFF.

The rearrangement links TRBV7-9 to TRBJ1-1; possible D gene TRBD1, 5 bases. The CDR3 length is 15 residues. The ends were cut back, 1 base at V and 0 bases at J, with 9 bases in the middle. In germline, CDR1 is SEHNR, CDR2 FQNEAQ (reference sequence). CDR3 residues: CASSLVAGMNTEAFF. CDR3 sequence (DNA): TGTGCCAGCAGCTTAGTCGCAGGGATGAACACTGAAGCTTTCTTT.

J is TRBJ2-1 and V is TRBV4-3, with D maybe TRBD2 (6 bases). In germline, CDR1 is LGHNA, CDR2 YSLEER. Trimming stripped 0 bases from V and 10 bases from J, with 13 bases between. The CDR3 is made up of 14 amino acids. CDR3 protein: CASSQDRIAAEQFF. CDR3 bases: TGCGCCAGCAGCCAAGATCGGATAGCGGCCGAGCAGTTCTTC.

The genes are TRBV3-1 (or the pseudogene TRBV3-2) and TRBJ1-2; 8 bases align to TRBD1. This CDR3 has 14 residues. Germline V gene sequence: CDR1 LGHDT, CDR2 YNNKEL (reference sequence). After removal of 1 base from V and 4 bases from J, the junction contained 2 bases not matched to a gene. CDR3 nucleotide sequence: TGTGCCAGCAGCCAAGGACAGGGGATCTATGGCTACACCTTC. Translated, it gives CASSQGQGIYGYTF.

This chain joins TRBV7-8 and TRBJ1-3; no definite D call. The germline gives CDR1 SGHVS, CDR2 FQNEAQ. The CDR3 is 16 residues long. Trimming took off 1 base at V and 6 bases at J, with 16 bases between the two ends. This chain's CDR3 is CASSLGFGGVENTIYF. CDR3 in DNA: TGTGCCAGCAGCTTAGGCTTCGGCGGTGTAGAAAACACCATATATTTT.

This chain connects TRBV2 to TRBJ2-3, with a weak D call TRBD1 (5 bases). The CDR3 spans 14 residues. Germline V gene lookup returns CDR1 SNHLY and CDR2 FYNNEI. V lost 4 bases and J 2 bases, leaving 10 bases between the germline ends. CDR3 loop: CASSVSRATDTQYF. CDR3 DNA: TGTGCCAGCAGTGTCAGCAGGGCCACAGATACGCAGTATTTT.

The chain couples TRBV18 to TRBJ2-6, with a weak D call TRBD1 (5 bases). The CDR3 length is 16 residues. Germline V CDR1 and CDR2: KGHSH, LQKENI. The germline V and J ends were trimmed by 2 bases and 3 bases, with 11 bases remaining between them. The CDR3, as DNA: TGTGCCAGCTCACCAGTCGTAGGGGTTGGGGCCAACGTCCTGACTTTC. This sequence encodes CASSPVVGVGANVLTF.

This clone was counted a single time. The chain employs TRBV6-5 and TRBJ2-3; perhaps TRBD2 as D (5 bases). The V gene's germline CDR1 is MNHEY and CDR2 SVGAGI. The CDR3 has 15 amino acids. The germline V and J ends were trimmed by 0 bases and 4 bases, with 11 bases remaining between them. CDR3 sequence: CASSYSGEIADTQYF. CDR3 in DNA: TGTGCCAGCAGTTACTCCGGGGAGATAGCAGATACGCAGTATTTT.

V and J are TRBV9 and TRBJ2-3; 7 bases line up with TRBD2. Germline V gene lookup returns CDR1 SGDLS and CDR2 YYNGEE. V dropped 9 bases and J dropped 0; count of bases not matched to a gene: 13. The CDR3 consists of 16 residues. CDR3 nucleotides: TGTGCCACCCCGCGGGGGTTCTGGTTTAGCACAGATACGCAGTATTTT. This gives the protein CATPRGFWFSTDTQYF. Based on the CDR3 plus reference TRBV9 and TRBJ2-3, the full variable domain is DSGVTQTPKHLITATGQRVTLRCSPRSGDLSVYWYQQSLDQGLQFLIQYYNGEERAKGNILERFSAQQFPDLHSELNLSSLELGDSALYFCATPRGFWFSTDTQYFGPGTRLTVL.

The V and J genes are TRBV24-1 and TRBJ1-1, with D possibly being TRBD1 (5 bases). The V gene's germline CDR1 is KGHDR and CDR2 SFDVKD. Trimming shortened V by 5 bases and J by 8 bases, and 14 bases separated the two germline ends. CDR3 length equals 13 residues. As DNA, the CDR3 is TGTGCCACCAGTGCGTCAGGACATACCGAAGCTTTCTTT. Protein product: CATSASGHTEAFF.

The chain employs TRBV12-5 and TRBJ1-5, with unresolved D. The CDR3 spans 19 residues. The V and J ends lost 1 base and 4 bases respectively, with 23 bases between them. CDR1 is LGHNT and CDR2 is FRNRAP in the germline V gene. The chain's CDR3 is CASGLEENWEARKNQPQHF. DNA for the CDR3: TGTGCTAGTGGTTTGGAAGAGAACTGGGAGGCTAGGAAAAATCAGCCCCAGCATTTT.

This clone was observed a handful of times. The V call is TRBV18, the J call TRBJ2-2; D possibly corresponds to TRBD2 (5 bases). Germline loops: CDR1 KGHSH, CDR2 LQKENI. V lost 2 bases and J 3 bases, leaving 13 bases between the germline ends. The CDR3 extends over 16 amino acids. The CDR3 region has the DNA TGTGCCAGCTCACCAGCGGACTTCCTCGACACCGGGGAGCTGTTTTTT. Amino acid sequence: CASSPADFLDTGELFF.

The genes are TRBV7-2 and TRBJ1-1; the D is unclear. The germline V gene encodes CDR1 SGHTA and CDR2 FQGNSA. The V end was cut by 5 bases, the J end by 7 bases, with 11 bases between. This CDR3 has 12 amino acids. CDR3 sequence reads: CASSREGNEAFF. The DNA of the CDR3 is TGTGCCAGCAGCCGAGAGGGAAATGAAGCTTTCTTT.

The V call is TRBV5-8, the J call TRBJ1-2, with D uncertain. The CDR3 is 13 amino acids. V lost 7 bases and J 3 bases, leaving 13 bases between the germline ends. Germline CDR1 and CDR2: SGHTS and YDEGEE. Here the CDR3 reads CASPDGGYYGYTF. The DNA for the CDR3 is TGTGCCAGCCCTGACGGAGGTTACTATGGCTACACCTTC. Drawing the rest from reference TRBV5-8 and TRBJ1-2, the complete variable domain is EAGVTQSPTHLIKTRGQQATLRCSPISGHTSVYWYQQALGLGLQFLLWYDEGEERNRGNFPPRFSGRQFPNYSSELNVNALELEDSALYLCASPDGGYYGYTFGSGTRLTVV.

The rearrangement uses TRBV2 and TRBJ2-1, with 14 bases fitting TRBD2. V lost 4 bases, J lost 9 bases, and 5 bases stayed unmatched. The length of the CDR3 is 15 residues. Germline V lookup: CDR1 SNHLY, CDR2 FYNNEI. CDR3 sequence reads: CASSATSGGAGEQFF. Here the CDR3 DNA reads TGTGCCAGCAGTGCGACTAGCGGGGGGGCAGGTGAGCAGTTCTTC.

The V call is TRBV19, the J call TRBJ2-3, with D possibly matching TRBD1 (6 bases). Germline assignment: CDR1 LNHDA and CDR2 SQIVND (reference sequence). There are 13 residues in the CDR3. Between the trimmed V and J ends, which lost 5 bases and 3 bases, there was a span of 9 bases. CDR3 in DNA: TGTGCCAGTAGTCAGACAGGAACAGATACGCAGTATTTT. Its protein product is CASSQTGTDTQYF.

This chain uses TRBV6-5 with TRBJ1-6; D is unclear. The CDR3 covers 13 residues. Germline assignment: CDR1 MNHEY and CDR2 SVGAGI. The germline V and J ends were trimmed by 5 bases and 5 bases, with 7 bases remaining between them. The CDR3 nucleotides are TGTGCCAGCAGTCGGTTCCATAATTCACCCCTCCACTTT. Its protein is CASSRFHNSPLHF.

The chain has TRBV9 and TRBJ2-7, with TRBD2 matching over 7 bases. The CDR3 is made up of 15 amino acids. Trimming took 3 bases from V and 1 from J; bases not matched to a gene: 7. Looked up from germline, CDR1 is SGDLS and CDR2 is YYNGEE. CDR3 DNA: TGTGCCAGCAGCGCCGGAGAGCGGGGATCCTACGAGCAGTACTTC. Translation gives CASSAGERGSYEQYF.

The chain carries TRBV19 and TRBJ1-1; D is unresolved. Germline CDR1 is LNHDA and CDR2 is SQIVND (reference sequence). This CDR3 is built from 13 residues. V was pared by 5 bases and J by 0 bases, with 7 bases between. CDR3 sequence reads: CASSRRLNTEAFF. CDR3 bases: TGTGCCAGTAGTCGCAGGTTGAACACTGAAGCTTTCTTT.

The J gene is TRBJ1-2, the V gene TRBV30; D possibly corresponds to TRBD1 (6 bases). The CDR3 length is 15 residues. CDR1 is GTSNPN and CDR2 is SVGIG in the germline V gene (reference sequence). Trimming cost V 3 bases and J 0 bases, with 14 bases left between them. The CDR3 loop reads CAWSRRTDSNYGYTF. The CDR3 DNA follows: TGTGCCTGGAGCCGGAGGACAGACTCTAACTATGGCTACACCTTC.